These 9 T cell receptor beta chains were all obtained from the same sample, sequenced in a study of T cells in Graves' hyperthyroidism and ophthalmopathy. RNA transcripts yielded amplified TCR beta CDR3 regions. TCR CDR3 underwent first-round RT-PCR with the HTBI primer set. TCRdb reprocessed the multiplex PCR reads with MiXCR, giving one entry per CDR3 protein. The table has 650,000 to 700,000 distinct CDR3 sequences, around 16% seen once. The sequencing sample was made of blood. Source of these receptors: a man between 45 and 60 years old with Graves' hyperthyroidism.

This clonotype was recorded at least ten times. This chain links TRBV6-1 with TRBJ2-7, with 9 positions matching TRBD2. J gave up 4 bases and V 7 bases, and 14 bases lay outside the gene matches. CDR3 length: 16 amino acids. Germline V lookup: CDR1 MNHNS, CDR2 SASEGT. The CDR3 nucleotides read TGTGCCAGCATGACCGCCCCAGCGGGAGGAGGATACGAGCAGTACTTC. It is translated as CASMTAPAGGGYEQYF.

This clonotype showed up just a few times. The CDR3 coding sequence is TGCAGCGTTGCGCCCCAGGGGGACTATGGCTACACCTTC. It is translated as CSVAPQGDYGYTF. V and J are TRBV29-1 and TRBJ1-2; TRBD1 agrees at 7 bases. The CDR3 has 13 residues. CDR1 and CDR2 (germline): SQVTM, ANQGSEA. J was trimmed by 3 bases and V by 4 bases; bases with no gene match: 5.

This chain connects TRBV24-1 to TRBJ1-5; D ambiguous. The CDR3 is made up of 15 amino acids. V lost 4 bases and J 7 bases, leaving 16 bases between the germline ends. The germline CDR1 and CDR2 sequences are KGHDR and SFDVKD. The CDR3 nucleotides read TGTGCCACCAGTGACCCAAACAGTCTAGGGCAGCCCCAGCATTTT. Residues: CATSDPNSLGQPQHF.

CDR3 protein: CASSRAGVEETQYF. CDR3 DNA sequence: TGTGCCAGCAGTAGAGCGGGAGTGGAAGAGACCCAGTACTTC. J is TRBJ2-5 and V is TRBV28, with 8 bases fitting TRBD2. CDR3 length equals 14 residues. V was pared by 5 bases and J by 3 bases, with 5 bases of the junction left unmatched. Germline lookup yields CDR1 MDHEN and CDR2 SYDVKM.

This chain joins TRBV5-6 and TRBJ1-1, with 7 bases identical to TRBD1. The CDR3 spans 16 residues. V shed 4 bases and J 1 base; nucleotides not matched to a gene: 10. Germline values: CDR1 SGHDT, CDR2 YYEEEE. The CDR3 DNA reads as TGTGCCAGCAGCCGCCAACAGGGGCCTTCGAACACTGAAGCTTTCTTT. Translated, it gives CASSRQQGPSNTEAFF.

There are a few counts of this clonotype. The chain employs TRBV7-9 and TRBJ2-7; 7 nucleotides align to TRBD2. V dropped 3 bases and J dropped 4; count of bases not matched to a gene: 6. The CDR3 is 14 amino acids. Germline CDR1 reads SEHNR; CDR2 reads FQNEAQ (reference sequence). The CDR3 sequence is CASSFGGGGYEQYF. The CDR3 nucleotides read TGTGCCAGCAGCTTTGGGGGGGGAGGTTACGAGCAGTACTTC.

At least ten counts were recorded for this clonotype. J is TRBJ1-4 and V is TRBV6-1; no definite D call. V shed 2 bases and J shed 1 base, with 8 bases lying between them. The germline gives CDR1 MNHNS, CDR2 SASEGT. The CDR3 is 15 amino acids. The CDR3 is CASSEWRLTNEKLFF. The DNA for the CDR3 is TGTGCCAGCAGTGAATGGAGGTTAACTAATGAAAAACTGTTTTTT.

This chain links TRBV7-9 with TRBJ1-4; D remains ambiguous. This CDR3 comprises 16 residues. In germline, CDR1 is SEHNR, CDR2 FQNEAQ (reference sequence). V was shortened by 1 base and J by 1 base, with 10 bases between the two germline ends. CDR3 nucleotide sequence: TGTGCCAGCAGCTTAGTGATGAGTCGAACTAATGAAAAACTGTTTTTT. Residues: CASSLVMSRTNEKLFF.

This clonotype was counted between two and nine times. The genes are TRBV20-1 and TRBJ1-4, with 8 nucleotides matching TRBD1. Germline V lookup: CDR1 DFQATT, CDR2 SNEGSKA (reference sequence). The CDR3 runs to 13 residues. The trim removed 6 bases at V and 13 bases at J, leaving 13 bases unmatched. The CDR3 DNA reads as TGCAGTGCCGGACCCCCAGGGGGCGGGCGACTGTTTTTT. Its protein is CSAGPPGGGRLFF.